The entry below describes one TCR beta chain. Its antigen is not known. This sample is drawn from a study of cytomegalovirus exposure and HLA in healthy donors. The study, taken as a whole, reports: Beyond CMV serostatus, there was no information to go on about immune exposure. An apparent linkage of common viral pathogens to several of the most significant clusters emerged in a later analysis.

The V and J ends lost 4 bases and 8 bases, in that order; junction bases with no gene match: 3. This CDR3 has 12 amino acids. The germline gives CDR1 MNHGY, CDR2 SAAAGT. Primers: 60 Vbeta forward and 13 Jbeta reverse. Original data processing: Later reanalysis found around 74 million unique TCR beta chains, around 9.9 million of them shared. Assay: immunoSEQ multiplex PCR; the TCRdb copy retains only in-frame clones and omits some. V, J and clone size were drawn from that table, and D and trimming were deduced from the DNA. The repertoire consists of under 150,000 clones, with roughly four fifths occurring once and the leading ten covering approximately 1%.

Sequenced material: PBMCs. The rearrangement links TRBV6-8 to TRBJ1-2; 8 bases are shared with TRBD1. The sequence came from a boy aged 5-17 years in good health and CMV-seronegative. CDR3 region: CASSSRGPGYTF. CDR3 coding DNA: TGTGCCAGCAGTTCCAGGGGGCCAGGCTACACCTTC.